The next 7 T cell receptor beta chains were all read from a single sample in a study of blood T cell repertoires in COVID-19. The repertoire was sequenced with immunoSEQ multiplex PCR; TCRdb's copy has only in-frame clones and lacks some. The sample yields approximately 500,000 clones, around 87% seen once. The source material was PBMCs or T cells enriched from blood (not recorded which). The receptors stem from a woman between 40 and 50 years old who had recovered from COVID-19.

With respect to this clone: The sample contains more than one DNA sequence encoding this CDR3. The V call is TRBV12-3 or TRBV12-4, the J call TRBJ2-1; D unclear. V shed 1 base and J shed 8 bases, with 3 bases lying between them. This CDR3 is 11 amino acids long. This CDR3 reads CASSLGDEQFF. As DNA, the CDR3 is TGTGCCAGCAGTTTAGGAGATGAGCAGTTCTTC.

This clone was observed a single time. V gene TRBV6-6 combines with J gene TRBJ1-6; the match to TRBD1 covers 9 bases. Germline V gene data show CDR1 as MNHNY and CDR2 as SVGAGI (reference sequence). CDR3 size: 14 residues. Unmatched junction bases numbered 5, after V lost 5 bases and J lost 9 bases. For the CDR3, the DNA is TGTGCCAGCAGTCGGACAGGGGCGGGTTCACCCCTCCACTTT. Amino acids: CASSRTGAGSPLHF.

On this clone: The junction shows a germline mismatch at one end, possibly a read error. This chain uses TRBV4-1 with TRBJ1-1, with 7 bases fitting TRBD1. Germline V gene sequence: CDR1 MGHRA, CDR2 YSYEKL. This CDR3 has 15 residues. In nucleotides, the CDR3 is TGCGCCTGCAGCCAACCCACTTCCGGGACAGATGAAGCTTTCTTT. This codes for CACSQPTSGTDEAFF.

This clone was detected once. J is TRBJ1-2 and V is TRBV29-1; the D gene is possibly TRBD1 (5 bases). The germline V gene encodes CDR1 SQVTM and CDR2 ANQGSEA. The CDR3 runs 11 residues. V dropped 8 bases and J dropped 5 bases, with 12 bases sitting between them. CDR3 DNA: TGCAGCATCGCGGGGGGATATGGCTACACCTTC. Protein sequence: CSIAGGYGYTF.

The chain recombines TRBV7-2 with TRBJ1-1, with TRBD1 as a possible D gene (5 bases). CDR1 is SGHTA and CDR2 is FQGNSA in the germline V gene. This CDR3 has 15 amino acids. V lost 1 base, J lost 4 bases, and 13 bases lay in between. The CDR3 sequence is CASSLDGGTGTEAFF. CDR3 bases: TGTGCCAGCAGCTTAGATGGGGGGACGGGCACTGAAGCTTTCTTT.

The chain carries TRBV30 and TRBJ1-5; weak D call: TRBD1 (6 bases). Germline V gene sequence: CDR1 GTSNPN, CDR2 SVGIG (reference sequence). The CDR3 sequence is 15 residues long. V shed 4 bases and J shed 3 bases, with 16 bases lying between them. The CDR3 reads CAWTRTGIDNQPQHF. The CDR3 DNA is TGTGCCTGGACCCGAACAGGGATCGACAATCAGCCCCAGCATTTT.

CDR3 region: CASRRGWANEKLFF. In nucleotides, the CDR3 is TGTGCCAGCAGACGGGGTTGGGCTAATGAAAAACTGTTTTTT. The chain has TRBV7-2 and TRBJ1-4; no clear D gene. Trimming removed 6 bases from V and 3 bases from J, with 11 bases in between. Germline V gene data show CDR1 as SGHTA and CDR2 as FQGNSA. CDR3 length: 14 amino acids.